These T cell receptor beta chains were read from a single sample in a study of cytomegalovirus exposure and HLA in healthy donors. Sequencing was performed with immunoSEQ multiplex PCR; in TCRdb, only in-frame clones are kept and a portion is missing. The data show some 140,000 clones, around 79% seen once. The sequenced material came from PBMCs. The receptors derive from a female donor in good health and CMV-seronegative. The CDR3 runs from the conserved cysteine through the conserved F or W. The D gene is left open where the match is weak.

CDR3	V	J	D
CASSQSGREAFF	TRBV6-5	TRBJ1-1	-
CASSIDRGTYNEQFF	TRBV6-4	TRBJ2-1	TRBD1
CASSQAGLVGDTEAFF	TRBV14	TRBJ1-1	-
CASSLGLAGVADTQYF	TRBV5-1	TRBJ2-3	TRBD2
CASSLGRQFNYGYTF	TRBV5-1	TRBJ1-2	-
CASSRPPGPNYGYTF	TRBV6-5	TRBJ1-2	-
CASSPGLAVYEQYF	TRBV5-1	TRBJ2-7	TRBD2
CASSLGQAQPQHF	TRBV7-6	TRBJ1-5	TRBD1
CASSGLAGGQGEQFF	TRBV6-1	TRBJ2-1	TRBD2
CASSLRTGGQETQYF	TRBV28	TRBJ2-5	TRBD1
CASSRASQGDTEAFF	TRBV9	TRBJ1-1	TRBD1
CAWSVRSWYQETQYF	TRBV30	TRBJ2-5	-
CASSLGTSGWETQYF	TRBV5-6	TRBJ2-5	TRBD2
CASSPQGAFANTGELFF	TRBV4-3	TRBJ2-2	TRBD1
CASRPGTGSNQPQHF	TRBV4-3	TRBJ1-5	TRBD1
CASSPTDSYEQYF	TRBV7-9	TRBJ2-7	-
CASSSGGKMSIGSSYNEQFF	TRBV4-1	TRBJ2-1	-
CASHTGGTGYTF	TRBV27	TRBJ1-2	TRBD1
CASTRRGAYSQPQHF	TRBV28	TRBJ1-5	-
CASSPGTTRSTDTQYF	TRBV18	TRBJ2-3	-
CASSLQGSGNTIYF	TRBV6-5	TRBJ1-3	-
CASSSGQSSYEQYF	TRBV5-1	TRBJ2-7	-
CASSYSRENSGNTIYF	TRBV6-6	TRBJ1-3	-
CAITSDRGLWELFF	TRBV10-3	TRBJ2-2	TRBD1
CASSLGSGGGTDTQYF	TRBV11-2	TRBJ2-3	TRBD2
CASNRIGGRTEAFF	TRBV27	TRBJ1-1	TRBD1
CASSPRLASNTGELFF	TRBV9	TRBJ2-2	TRBD2
CASSIGTGGYYGYTF	TRBV19	TRBJ1-2	TRBD1
CASSMQGGNEKLFF	TRBV19	TRBJ1-4	-
CASSPGTTGGSQYF	TRBV2	TRBJ2-3	TRBD2
CACTSQDRAFF	TRBV30	TRBJ1-1	-
CASSLRGGTEAFF	TRBV7-3	TRBJ1-1	-
CASSIGQGRVSAGYTF	TRBV5-4	TRBJ1-2	-
CASSLEGGQSYEQFF	TRBV5-1	TRBJ2-1	-
CASSGRTGDDEQFF	TRBV9	TRBJ2-1	TRBD1
CASSQGRHRTGNYGYTF	TRBV4-1	TRBJ1-2	TRBD1
CASSLSTPQGAGEQFF	TRBV11-2	TRBJ2-1	TRBD1
CASSLQRTSGTDTQYF	TRBV4-3	TRBJ2-3	TRBD2
CASSLVAGSYEQYF	TRBV27	TRBJ2-7	TRBD2
CASSSPPGVRELFF	TRBV27	TRBJ2-2	-
CASSLRGDEQFF	TRBV7-3	TRBJ2-1	-
CASSEFLGSMNTGELFF	TRBV25-1	TRBJ2-2	-
CASSGGQGDANTEAFF	TRBV19	TRBJ1-1	TRBD1
CASSQWLGEYEQFF	TRBV4-1	TRBJ2-1	-
CATSTRGDDYNEQFF	TRBV15	TRBJ2-1	-
CASSPTTFQETQYF	TRBV28	TRBJ2-5	-
CASSPTRTSEQFF	TRBV27	TRBJ2-1	-
CASSSRDRGIAEAFF	TRBV7-2	TRBJ1-1	TRBD1